The clone carrying this TCR beta chain showed up just a few times. Its antigen is currently unknown. This record belongs to a study of CD8 T cells in ankylosing spondylitis. V was pared by 3 bases and J by 5 bases, with 3 bases of the junction left unmatched. The CDR3 is 14 residues long. Germline assignment: CDR1 SNHLY and CDR2 FYNNEI. Generation of TCR beta libraries employed quantitative 5'-RACE incorporating molecular barcodes. TCRdb re-called the 5' RACE reads through MiXCR, storing one row per CDR3 protein. The sample comprises about 140,000 distinct CDR3 sequences, approximately 9.2% of which are singletons, and 6% to 8% rests with the top ten. Whole-study findings and limits: Some of the motif variants had earlier been found in reactive arthritis patients' fluid and blood. Disease-associated clonotypes exhibited CD8+ identity and were relatively infrequent in peripheral blood.

The TCR originated in a male donor with ankylosing spondylitis. The material sequenced was synovial fluid, either unsorted or a sorted T cell fraction (not recorded which). V is TRBV2 and J is TRBJ1-4, with TRBD1 matching 7 bases. Written as DNA, the CDR3 is TGTGCCAGCAGTGAGACAGGGAAGAATGAAAAACTGTTTTTT. This sequence encodes CASSETGKNEKLFF. Complete variable domain (other parts from reference TRBV2 and TRBJ1-4): EPEVTQTPSHQVTQMGQEVILRCVPISNHLYFYWYRQILGQKVEFLVSFYNNEISEKSEIFDDQFSVERPDGSNFTLKIRSTKLEDSAMYFCASSETGKNEKLFFGSGTQLSVL.